A selection of T cell receptor beta chains follows, all from one sample in a study of blood T cell repertoires in COVID-19. This table comes from immunoSEQ multiplex PCR, and its TCRdb copy is limited to in-frame clones, with some not included. The sample records 20,000 to 30,000 clones, 60% to 85% being singletons. Sequenced sample: peripheral blood. All receptors derive from a man older than 75 with active or convalescent COVID-19. The conserved cysteine and the conserved F or W are not part of the CDR3 here. Each record gives: V gene, clone size, J gene, CDR3 protein. Not all rows give a size; the values are once, few, many and, for expanded clones, a class.

V: TRBV7-2; size: -; J: TRBJ1-1; CDR3: ASSFNTWRTEAF
V: TRBV6-5; size: -; J: TRBJ2-1; CDR3: ASSYNVISNEQF
V: TRBV5-6; size: once; J: TRBJ2-7; CDR3: ASSRLLADYEQY
V: TRBV6-5; size: -; J: TRBJ2-3; CDR3: ASRVAGGTDTQY
V: TRBV19; size: -; J: TRBJ2-7; CDR3: ASSIPGGAEQY
V: TRBV4-1; size: few; J: TRBJ2-3; CDR3: ASSQAAGAQY
V: TRBV29-1; size: once; J: TRBJ2-7; CDR3: SVGGGRLYEQY
V: TRBV6-6; size: once; J: TRBJ1-5; CDR3: ASSYSGGGQPQH
V: TRBV5-4; size: -; J: TRBJ2-1; CDR3: ATEDRGRYNEQF
V: TRBV6-6; size: -; J: TRBJ2-1; CDR3: ASRRGGGISSYNEQF
V: TRBV6-5; size: -; J: TRBJ1-5; CDR3: ASSLSGVGQPQH
V: TRBV11-2; size: -; J: TRBJ2-5; CDR3: ASSLGLAGFQETQY
V: TRBV29-1; size: -; J: TRBJ2-5; CDR3: SVEGGELQETQY
V: TRBV19; size: -; J: TRBJ1-1; CDR3: ASSIYGGTEAF
V: TRBV4-2; size: -; J: TRBJ1-1; CDR3: ASSQVGQATEAF
V: TRBV12-3/TRBV12-4; size: few; J: TRBJ1-2; CDR3: ASSIKTRGYT
V: TRBV12-3/TRBV12-4; size: -; J: TRBJ1-2; CDR3: ASTWDRGHGYT
V: TRBV5-8; size: -; J: TRBJ1-1; CDR3: ASSLGGSRGRPVNTEAF
V: TRBV7-2; size: few; J: TRBJ1-6; CDR3: ASSPRGPHNSPLH
V: TRBV28; size: -; J: TRBJ1-2; CDR3: ASSLPTGGAYYGYT
V: TRBV6-6; size: -; J: TRBJ2-3; CDR3: ASSYSRYRGTDTQY
V: TRBV7-8; size: -; J: TRBJ1-5; CDR3: ASSLGPGQGAGGNQPQH
V: TRBV5-8; size: once; J: TRBJ1-1; CDR3: ASSFRPGDEAF
V: TRBV27; size: -; J: TRBJ2-1; CDR3: ASSLSAPYNEQF
V: TRBV6-5; size: few; J: TRBJ2-7; CDR3: ASSYSGQVGYEQY
V: TRBV18; size: -; J: TRBJ2-3; CDR3: ASSPMGQITDTQY
V: TRBV5-1; size: -; J: TRBJ2-3; CDR3: ASSLEGRPRGTDTQY
V: TRBV6-5; size: -; J: TRBJ1-2; CDR3: ASSLVWGGEYGYT
V: TRBV4-1; size: few; J: TRBJ1-2; CDR3: ASSQAGGGYYNYGYT
V: TRBV10-3; size: once; J: TRBJ1-4; CDR3: AISERGEKLF
V: TRBV19; size: few; J: TRBJ1-1; CDR3: ASRKQGSETEAF
V: TRBV7-9; size: -; J: TRBJ2-7; CDR3: ASTAPGQGIFEQY
V: TRBV4-1; size: -; J: TRBJ2-2; CDR3: ASSQEPAGRITNTGELF
V: TRBV6-5; size: -; J: TRBJ2-2; CDR3: ASSQQGTESGELF
V: TRBV5-1; size: -; J: TRBJ2-1; CDR3: ASSLGDSYNEQF